This TCR beta chain is drawn from a study of cytomegalovirus exposure and HLA in healthy donors. The PCR had 60 Vbeta and 13 Jbeta primers. Assay used: immunoSEQ multiplex PCR; TCRdb lists only in-frame clones, some missing. The repertoire holds 30,000 to 40,000 clones, with over 90% as singletons. The CDR3 covers 19 residues. V trimming: 2 bases; J trimming: 3 bases; junction bases outside the gene matches: 19. Germline assignment: CDR1 SGDLS and CDR2 YYNGEE. This chain links TRBV9 with TRBJ2-7; TRBD1 aligns across 8 bases. The sample consisted of PBMCs. The receptor's source is a woman between 18 and 30 years old in good health and CMV-seronegative. The CDR3: CASSVAPIRQGQLDYEQYF. CDR3 bases: TGTGCCAGCAGCGTCGCCCCCATTCGACAGGGGCAACTAGACTACGAGCAGTACTTC.